The entry that follows covers one T cell receptor beta chain sequence. Its antigen remains unknown. This record belongs to a study of STAT5B mutations in CD4+ large granular lymphocyte leukemia. This was a survey-level run. Authors' analysis steps: Productive clonotypes were detectable down to 2.59 x 10-5 frequency. Generated by immunoSEQ multiplex PCR, the TCRdb table keeps only in-frame clones and is missing some. For V, J and clone size, that table is used; D and trimming come from the DNA. This sample has tens of thousands of clones, with 70% to 85% found just once. Notes on the study in general: Main leukemic clonotypes were patient-specific, but approximately 25% appeared at low frequency elsewhere. TRBV06-family usage was enriched in top patient clones (8/27) versus controls (2/35).

The CDR3 runs to 12 residues. Germline V gene sequence: CDR1 GTSNPN, CDR2 SVGIG (reference sequence). The sample taken for sequencing was CD4+ T cells from blood buffy coats. The receptor's source is a human donor in good health. This chain connects TRBV30 to TRBJ2-5; no reliable D call. The J call may be mistaken, given a closer DNA end match to TRBJ2-7. CDR3 residues: CAWSVSSYEQYF. The CDR3 nucleotides are TGTGCCTGGAGTGTCTCCTCCTACGAGCAGTACTTC.